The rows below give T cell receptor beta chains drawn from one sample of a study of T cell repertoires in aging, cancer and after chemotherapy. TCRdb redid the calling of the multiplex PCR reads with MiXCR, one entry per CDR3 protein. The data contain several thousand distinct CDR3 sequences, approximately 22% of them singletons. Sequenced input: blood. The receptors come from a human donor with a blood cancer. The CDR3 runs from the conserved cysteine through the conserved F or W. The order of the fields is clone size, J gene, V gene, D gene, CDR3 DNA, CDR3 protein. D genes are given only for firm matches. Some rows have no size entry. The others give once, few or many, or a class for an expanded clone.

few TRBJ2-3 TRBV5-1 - TGCGCCAGCAGCCTCGGGGTCGGGGGCACAGATACGCAGTATTTT CASSLGVGGTDTQYF
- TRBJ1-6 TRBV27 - TGTGCCAGCAGTTGGCGCAGGGCCCCGACTAATTCACCCCTCCCCTTT CASSWRRAPTNSPLPF
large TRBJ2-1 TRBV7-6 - TGTGCCAGCAGCTACAACGTGGATGAGCAGTTCTTC CASSYNVDEQFF
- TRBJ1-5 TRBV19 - TGTGCCAGTAGTCCCGGTTATAGCAATCAGCCCCAGCATTTT CASSPGYSNQPQHF
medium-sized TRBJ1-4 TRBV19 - TGTGCCAGTATGGAGGGGAGGGCTAATGAAAAACTGTTTTTT CASMEGRANEKLFF
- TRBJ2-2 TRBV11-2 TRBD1 TGTGCCAGCAAGACAGGGGGGGGTGCCACCGGGGAGCTGTTTTTT CASKTGGGATGELFF
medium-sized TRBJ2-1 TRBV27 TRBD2 TGTGCCAGCAGTTTATGGTCTAGCGGGGGGGCCGACAATGAGCAGTTCTTC CASSLWSSGGADNEQFF
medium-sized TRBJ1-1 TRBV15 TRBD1 TGTGCCACCAGCAGCGTCGGGACAGGGTCTGAAGCTTTCTTT CATSSVGTGSEAFF
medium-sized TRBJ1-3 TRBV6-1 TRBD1 TGTGCCAGCAGTTCAGACAGGGGTACCATATATTTT CASSSDRGTIYF
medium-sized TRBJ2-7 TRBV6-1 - TGTGCCAGCAGAGCAAATGGGGGGGAGCAGTACTTC CASRANGGEQYF
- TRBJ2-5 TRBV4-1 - TGCGCCAGCAGCCAAGACCGAGGAGCAGACATCCAAGAGACCCAGTACTTC CASSQDRGADIQETQYF
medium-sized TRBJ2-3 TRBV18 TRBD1 TGTGCCAGCTCGCCCCCGGGACAGCCGGCTTATACGCAGTATTTT CASSPPGQPAYTQYF
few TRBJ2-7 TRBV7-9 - TGTGCCAGCAGCTCCACCTCAGATGTAGTGTCCTACGAGCAGTACTTC CASSSTSDVVSYEQYF
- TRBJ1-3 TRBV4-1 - TGCGCCAGCAGCCAATTCGGGCTGAGGGGAAACACCATATATTTT CASSQFGLRGNTIYF
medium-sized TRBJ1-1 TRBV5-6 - TGTGCCAGCAGCTTGCCCTCGGGGGGCACTGAAGCTTTCTTT CASSLPSGGTEAFF
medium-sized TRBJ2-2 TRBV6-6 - TGTGCCAGCAGTTACTATGGAAGGAACACCGGGGAGCTGTTTTTT CASSYYGRNTGELFF
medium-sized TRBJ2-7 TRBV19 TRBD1 TGTGCCAGTAGTGAACGGGACAGTCCCTACGAGCAGTACTTC CASSERDSPYEQYF
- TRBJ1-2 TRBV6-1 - TGTGCCAGCAGTTACTCGAGCCTAGGGGATGGCTACACCTTC CASSYSSLGDGYTF
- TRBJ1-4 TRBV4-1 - TGCGCCAGCAGCCAAGGGACGGTTGCAACTAATGAAAAACTGTTTTTT CASSQGTVATNEKLFF
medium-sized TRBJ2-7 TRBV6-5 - TGTGCCAGCAGTTACTCGTACGGTTACGAGCAGTACTTC CASSYSYGYEQYF
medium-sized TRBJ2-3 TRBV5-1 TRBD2 TGCGCCAGCAGCTTGGTTTCGGGGGGTGCCACAGATACGCAGTATTTT CASSLVSGGATDTQYF
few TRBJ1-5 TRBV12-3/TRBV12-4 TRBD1 TGTGCCAGCAGTCCGACAGGGGGCGGACAGCCCCAGCATTTT CASSPTGGGQPQHF
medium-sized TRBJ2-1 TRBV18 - TGTGCCAGCTCACTAGGGATTCTGAGTGGGAATGAGCAGTTCTTC CASSLGILSGNEQFF
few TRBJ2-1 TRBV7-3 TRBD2 TGTGCCAGCAGCTCCGCGGGGGGTCGCAGCAATGAGCAGTTCTTC CASSSAGGRSNEQFF
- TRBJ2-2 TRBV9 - TGTGCCAGCAGCCACACAACCGGGGAGCTGTTTTTT CASSHTTGELFF
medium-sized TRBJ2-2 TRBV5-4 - TGTGCCAGGGGACGTTGGGGCACCGGGGAGCTGTTTTTT CARGRWGTGELFF
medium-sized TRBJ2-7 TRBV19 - TGTGCCAGTAGTATAGAGGCAGGGGTCGACTACGAGCAGTACTTC CASSIEAGVDYEQYF
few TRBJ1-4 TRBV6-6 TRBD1 TGTGCCAGCTTTCGAGGACAGGGTGGTGAAAAACTGTTTTTT CASFRGQGGEKLFF
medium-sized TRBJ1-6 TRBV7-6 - TGTGCCAGCAGCTCTATCGCTAGTTCACCCCTCCACTTT CASSSIASSPLHF
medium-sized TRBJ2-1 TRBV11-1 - TGTGCCAGCAGCTTAGGAGGCGCGGGAAGCTCCTACAATGAGCAGTTCTTC CASSLGGAGSSYNEQFF
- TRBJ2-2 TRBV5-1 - TGCGCCAGCAGTTTGGACGGGACACCCTTCACCGGGGAGCTGTTTTTT CASSLDGTPFTGELFF
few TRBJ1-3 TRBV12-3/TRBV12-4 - TGTGCCAGCAGAGAACAGGGAGGTGGAAACACCATATATTTT CASREQGGGNTIYF
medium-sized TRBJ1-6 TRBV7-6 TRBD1 TGTGCCAGCAGCTCGACAGGGAGGGGGCATTCACCCCTCCACTTT CASSSTGRGHSPLHF
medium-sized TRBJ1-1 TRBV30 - TGTGCCTGGACGTGGACAAGCGGCACTGAAGCTTTCTTT CAWTWTSGTEAFF
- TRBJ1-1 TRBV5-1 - TGCGCCAGCAGCAGGATACAGAACACTGAAGCTTTCTTT CASSRIQNTEAFF
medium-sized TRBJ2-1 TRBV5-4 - TGTGCCAGCAGCTTGGTCGGGGGCCGCTACAATGAGCAGTTCTTC CASSLVGGRYNEQFF
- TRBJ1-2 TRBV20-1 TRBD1 TGCAGTGCCGCGTTGACAGGGGGAGCCCATGGCTACACCTTC CSAALTGGAHGYTF